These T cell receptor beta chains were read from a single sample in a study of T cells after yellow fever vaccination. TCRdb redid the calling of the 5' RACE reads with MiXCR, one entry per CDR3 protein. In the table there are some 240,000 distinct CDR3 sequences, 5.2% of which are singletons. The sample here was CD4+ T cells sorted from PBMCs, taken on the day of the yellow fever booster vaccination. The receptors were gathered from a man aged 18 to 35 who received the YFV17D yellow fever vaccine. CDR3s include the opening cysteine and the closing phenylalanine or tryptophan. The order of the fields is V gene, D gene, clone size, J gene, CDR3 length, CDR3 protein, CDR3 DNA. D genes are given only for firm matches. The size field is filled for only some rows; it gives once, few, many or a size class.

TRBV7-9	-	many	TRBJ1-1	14	CASSLANRYTEAFF	TGTGCCAGCAGCTTAGCGAATCGGTACACTGAAGCTTTCTTT
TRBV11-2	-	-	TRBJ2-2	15	CASSLRLDNTGELFF	TGTGCCAGCAGCCTTAGACTGGACAACACCGGGGAGCTGTTTTTT
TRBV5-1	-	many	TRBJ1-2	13	CASSRGVDDGYTF	TGCGCCAGCAGCCGAGGAGTTGACGATGGCTACACCTTC
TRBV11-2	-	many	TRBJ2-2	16	CASSLLTGSNTGELFF	TGTGCCAGCAGCTTGCTGACAGGATCTAACACCGGGGAGCTGTTTTTT
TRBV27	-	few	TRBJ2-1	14	CASREAGVGNEQFF	TGTGCCAGCAGGGAGGCAGGGGTCGGGAATGAGCAGTTCTTC
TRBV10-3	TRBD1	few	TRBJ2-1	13	CAVVQGQTNEQFF	TGTGCCGTTGTACAGGGGCAAACCAATGAGCAGTTCTTC
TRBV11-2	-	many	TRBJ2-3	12	CASSPRVGTQYF	TGTGCCAGCAGCCCCCGGGTCGGTACGCAGTATTTT
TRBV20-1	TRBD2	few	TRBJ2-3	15	CSAIASGASTDTQYF	TGCAGTGCTATTGCTAGCGGTGCTAGCACAGATACGCAGTATTTT
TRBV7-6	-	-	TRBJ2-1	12	CASSHTNNEQFF	TGTGCCAGCAGCCACACAAACAATGAGCAGTTCTTC
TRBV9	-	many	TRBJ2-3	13	CASSVEGTDTQYF	TGTGCCAGCAGCGTAGAAGGCACAGATACGCAGTATTTT
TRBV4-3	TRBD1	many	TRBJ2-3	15	CASSVTGVPTDTQYF	TGCGCCAGCAGCGTTACAGGGGTTCCAACAGATACGCAGTATTTT
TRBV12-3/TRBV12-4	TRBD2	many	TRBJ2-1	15	CASSSSLAGVGEQFF	TGTGCCAGCAGTTCGTCACTAGCGGGGGTCGGTGAGCAGTTCTTC
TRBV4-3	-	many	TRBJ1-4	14	CASSHPGAREKLFF	TGCGCCAGCAGTCATCCGGGGGCACGGGAAAAACTGTTTTTT
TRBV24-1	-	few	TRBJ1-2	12	CATSRDTYGYTF	TGTGCCACCAGTCGGGACACCTATGGCTACACCTTC
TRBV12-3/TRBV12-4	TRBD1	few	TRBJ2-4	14	CASSLQGAENIQYF	TGTGCCAGCAGTTTACAGGGGGCCGAAAACATTCAGTACTTC
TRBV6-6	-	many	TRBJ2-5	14	CATGVGGSQETQYF	TGTGCCACAGGGGTGGGCGGGAGCCAAGAGACCCAGTACTTC
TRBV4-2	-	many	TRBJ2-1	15	CASSQGAESYNEQFF	TGTGCCAGCAGCCAAGGTGCGGAGTCCTACAATGAGCAGTTCTTC
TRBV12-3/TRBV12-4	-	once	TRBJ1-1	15	CASSLRQSLNTEAFF	TGTGCCAGCAGTTTACGGCAGAGCTTGAACACTGAAGCTTTCTTT
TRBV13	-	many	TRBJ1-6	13	CASSLGGFSPLHF	TGTGCCAGCAGTCTCGGGGGGTTTTCACCCCTCCACTTT
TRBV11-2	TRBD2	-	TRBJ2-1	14	CASSRDPAGGEQFF	TGTGCCAGCAGCCGGGACCCAGCGGGGGGTGAGCAGTTCTTC
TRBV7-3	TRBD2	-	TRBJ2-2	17	CASSFSTSGGRHGELFF	TGTGCCAGCAGCTTTTCGACTAGCGGGGGGCGACACGGGGAGCTGTTTTTT
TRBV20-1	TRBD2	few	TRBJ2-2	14	CSARAGGNTGELFF	TGCAGTGCCAGAGCGGGGGGTAACACCGGGGAGCTGTTTTTT
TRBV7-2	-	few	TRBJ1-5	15	CASRAGTYSNQPQHF	TGTGCCAGCCGGGCAGGGACTTATAGCAATCAGCCCCAGCATTTT
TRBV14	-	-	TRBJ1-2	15	CASSPQGRGRRGYTF	TGTGCCAGCAGCCCGCAGGGTAGGGGACGACGCGGCTACACCTTC
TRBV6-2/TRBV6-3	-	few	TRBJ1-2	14	CASSSGGTAGGYTF	TGTGCCAGCAGCTCCGGGGGAACAGCCGGCGGCTACACCTTC
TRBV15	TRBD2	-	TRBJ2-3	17	CATSRGRLAASTDTQYF	TGTGCCACTTCGAGAGGGCGACTAGCGGCTAGCACAGATACGCAGTATTTT
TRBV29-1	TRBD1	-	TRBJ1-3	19	CSVDFTYGQGDVSGNTIYF	TGCAGCGTTGATTTCACTTACGGACAGGGGGATGTCTCTGGAAACACCATATATTTT
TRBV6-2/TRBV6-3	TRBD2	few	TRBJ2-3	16	CASSYSTSGGTDTQYF	TGTGCCAGCAGTTACTCGACTAGCGGTGGAACAGATACGCAGTATTTT
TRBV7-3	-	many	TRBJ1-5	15	CASSLNLGTNQPQHF	TGTGCCAGCAGCCTTAACCTAGGGACAAATCAGCCCCAGCATTTT
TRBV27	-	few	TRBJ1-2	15	CASSSRQARRDGYTF	TGTGCCAGCAGTTCCCGACAGGCGAGAAGGGATGGCTACACCTTC
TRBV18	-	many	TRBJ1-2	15	CASSPTRDWGYGYTF	TGTGCCAGCTCACCCACCAGGGACTGGGGCTATGGCTACACCTTC
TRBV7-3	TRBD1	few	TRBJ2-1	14	CASSLNRGRYEQFF	TGTGCCAGCAGCTTAAACAGGGGACGTTATGAGCAGTTCTTC
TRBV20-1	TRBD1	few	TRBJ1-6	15	CSASEPGQGRSPLHF	TGCAGTGCTAGCGAACCGGGACAGGGAAGGTCACCCCTCCACTTT
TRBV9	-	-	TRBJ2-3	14	CASSVAGNTDTQYF	TGTGCCAGCAGCGTAGCGGGCAACACAGATACGCAGTATTTT
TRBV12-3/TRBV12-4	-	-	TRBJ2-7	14	CASSLTARSGEQYF	TGTGCCAGCAGTTTAACAGCCCGGAGCGGCGAGCAGTACTTC
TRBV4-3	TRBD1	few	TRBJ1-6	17	CASSQEGDRGWNSPLHF	TGCGCCAGCAGCCAAGAGGGGGACAGGGGGTGGAATTCACCCCTCCACTTT
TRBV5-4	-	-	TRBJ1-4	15	CASSYPTGRGEKLFF	TGTGCCAGCAGCTACCCGACAGGACGGGGTGAAAAACTGTTTTTT
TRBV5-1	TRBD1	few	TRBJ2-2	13	CASTPQGAGELFF	TGCGCCAGCACCCCTCAGGGGGCCGGGGAGCTGTTTTTT
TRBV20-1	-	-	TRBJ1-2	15	CSARDHRTWGYGYTF	TGCAGTGCTAGAGATCACAGGACTTGGGGCTATGGCTACACCTTC
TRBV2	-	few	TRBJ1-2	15	CASSEAQGANYGYTF	TGTGCCAGCAGTGAAGCGCAGGGAGCTAACTATGGCTACACCTTC
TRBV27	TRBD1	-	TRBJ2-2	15	CASSFQGVRTGELFF	TGTGCCAGCAGTTTTCAGGGGGTGAGAACCGGGGAGCTGTTTTTT
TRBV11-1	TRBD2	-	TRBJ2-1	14	CASSPGGDYNEQFF	TGTGCCAGCAGCCCGGGGGGGGATTACAATGAGCAGTTCTTC
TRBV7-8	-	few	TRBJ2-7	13	CASSRRTEYEQYF	TGTGCCAGCAGCAGGAGGACAGAATACGAGCAGTACTTC
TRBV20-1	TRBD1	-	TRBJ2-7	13	CSATDRASYEQYF	TGCAGTGCTACGGACAGGGCATCCTACGAGCAGTACTTC
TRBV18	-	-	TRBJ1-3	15	CASSTRQASGNTIYF	TGTGCCAGCTCAACCCGACAGGCCTCTGGAAACACCATATATTTT
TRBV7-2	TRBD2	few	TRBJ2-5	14	CASSFGTSGETQYF	TGTGCCAGCAGCTTCGGGACTAGCGGCGAGACCCAGTACTTC
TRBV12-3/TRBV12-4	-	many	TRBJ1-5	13	CASSQQGNQPQHF	TGTGCCAGCAGTCAGCAGGGAAATCAGCCCCAGCATTTT
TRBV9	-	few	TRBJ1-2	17	CASSVATTGYEGTGYTF	TGTGCCAGCAGCGTAGCTACAACCGGCTACGAGGGTACTGGCTACACCTTC
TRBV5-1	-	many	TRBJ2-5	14	CASSLYTGRQTQYF	TGCGCCAGCAGCTTGTATACGGGACGGCAGACCCAGTACTTC
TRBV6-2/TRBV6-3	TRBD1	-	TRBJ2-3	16	CASLGRGQGATDTQYF	TGTGCCAGCCTGGGCCGAGGACAGGGGGCAACAGATACGCAGTATTTT
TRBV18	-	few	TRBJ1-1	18	CASSPTGQTSAENTEAFF	TGTGCCAGCTCACCAACCGGACAGACTTCGGCGGAGAACACTGAAGCTTTCTTT